These 15 T cell receptor beta chains came from one sample sequenced in a study of cytomegalovirus exposure and HLA in healthy donors. 60 Vbeta and 13 Jbeta primers were used in PCR. The data were produced by immunoSEQ multiplex PCR, yet TCRdb's version contains in-frame clones alone and is incomplete. The sample includes around 170,000 clones, approximately 84% of them seen just once. Sequenced: PBMCs. Receptors were obtained from a man between 45 and 60 years old in good health and CMV-seronegative.

This clone was counted a few times. CDR3: CASSPRGTGGEPLHF. Here the CDR3 DNA reads TGTGCCAGCTCACCACGTGGGACAGGGGGGGAACCCCTCCACTTT. The chain has TRBV18 and TRBJ1-6; 11 bases line up with TRBD1. CDR1 and CDR2 from the germline V gene are KGHSH and LQKENI. The CDR3 loop spans 15 amino acids. Trimming took 1 base from V and 12 from J; bases not matched to a gene: 5.

V gene TRBV27 combines with J gene TRBJ2-7; TRBD2 matches 7 bases. Germline loops: CDR1 MNHEY, CDR2 SMNVEV (reference sequence). There are 15 residues in the CDR3. V lost 8 bases and J lost 0; bases outside the gene matches: 10. The CDR3 DNA is TGTGCCAGCCGCGACCCGACTAGCTACTCCTACGAGCAGTACTTC. It translates to CASRDPTSYSYEQYF.

The rearrangement joins TRBV6-6 to TRBJ2-7; a weak D match, TRBD2 (6 bases). This CDR3 is built from 12 residues. Trimming pared 4 bases from V and 5 bases from J, leaving 9 bases between. Germline V gene sequence: CDR1 MNHNY, CDR2 SVGAGI (reference sequence). CDR3 sequence reads: CASSFGGDEQYF. CDR3 DNA sequence: TGTGCCAGCAGTTTCGGCGGGGACGAGCAGTACTTC.

Here the CDR3 DNA reads TGCAGCGTGGGGGCAAACACTGAAGCTTTCTTT. Its protein product is CSVGANTEAFF. This rearrangement joins TRBV29-1 to TRBJ1-1; TRBD1 might be the D (6 bases). The CDR3 totals 11 residues. CDR1 and CDR2 (germline): SQVTM, ANQGSEA. Trimming took off 6 bases at V and 2 bases at J, with 7 bases between the two ends.

The chain joins TRBV5-8 to TRBJ1-5, with unresolved D. This CDR3 has 13 amino acids. Trimming took 3 bases from V and 10 from J, leaving 14 bases between them. Germline V lookup: CDR1 SGHTS, CDR2 YDEGEE. DNA for the CDR3: TGTGCCAGCAGCTGGGGAGCCAATCGTCCCCAGCATTTT. Translated, it gives CASSWGANRPQHF.

This clone was recorded only once. The rearrangement uses TRBV19 and TRBJ2-1, with 9 bases lining up with TRBD2. The CDR3 sequence is 14 residues long. After removal of 6 bases from V and 7 bases from J, the junction contained 7 bases not matched to a gene. In germline, CDR1 is LNHDA, CDR2 SQIVND (reference sequence). CDR3 sequence: CASSLSGGGNEQFF. The CDR3 coding sequence is TGTGCCAGTAGCCTTAGCGGGGGAGGTAATGAGCAGTTCTTC.

The chain joins TRBV6-5 to TRBJ1-4; 10 bases agree with TRBD1. The CDR3 spans 15 residues. Germline V gives CDR1 MNHEY, CDR2 SVGAGI. V dropped 0 bases and J dropped 8; count of bases not matched to a gene: 3. CDR3 coding DNA: TGTGCCAGCAGTTACTCCTGGACAGGGGGAGAAAAACTGTTTTTT. The encoded protein is CASSYSWTGGEKLFF.

Only a few counts were recorded for this clone. J is TRBJ1-2 and V is TRBV4-3; no reliable D call. Trimming left V 0 bases short and J 3 bases short, with 8 bases between. The CDR3 runs 14 residues. CDR1 and CDR2 (germline): LGHNA, YSLEER. The CDR3 loop is CASSQESYDYGYTF. DNA of the CDR3: TGCGCCAGCAGCCAAGAGTCCTATGACTATGGCTACACCTTC.

V usage is TRBV6-1 and J usage is TRBJ2-4; D is perhaps TRBD2 (5 bases). Per the germline V gene, CDR1 is MNHNS and CDR2 is SASEGT. The CDR3 runs 13 residues. V dropped 8 bases and J dropped 0 bases, with 8 bases sitting between them. The CDR3 reads CASSGEAKNIQYF. CDR3 nucleotide sequence: TGTGCCAGCTCCGGGGAAGCCAAAAACATTCAGTACTTC.

The chain combines TRBV6-5 with TRBJ1-1, with D unclear. This CDR3 is built from 14 residues. Per germline, CDR1 MNHEY and CDR2 SVGAGI. Trimming cost V 2 bases and J 4 bases, with 11 bases left between them. The CDR3 is CASSYGTTFTEAFF. The CDR3 DNA reads TGTGCCAGCAGTTACGGAACGACTTTCACTGAAGCTTTCTTT.

The chain links TRBV2 to TRBJ1-2; possible D gene TRBD1, 5 bases. This CDR3 is built from 14 residues. CDR1 is SNHLY and CDR2 is FYNNEI in the germline V gene. V shed 2 bases and J shed 8 bases, with 15 bases lying between them. CDR3 DNA sequence: TGTGCCAGCAGTGAACCTGGGGCCGGCCAGGGCTACACCTTC. Translated, it gives CASSEPGAGQGYTF.

J is TRBJ1-3 and V is TRBV19; no clear D gene. The CDR3 is 16 residues long. Per germline, CDR1 LNHDA and CDR2 SQIVND (reference sequence). The V end was cut by 5 bases, the J end by 0 bases, with 14 bases between. CDR3 DNA: TGTGCCAGTAGTGGGTTTCGCGGGAGCTCTGGAAACACCATATATTTT. Protein: CASSGFRGSSGNTIYF.

The chain is built from TRBV29-1 and TRBJ1-5; TRBD1 aligns across 7 bases. V lost 4 bases to trimming and J lost 4 bases; unmatched junction nucleotides: 7. Germline V gene lookup returns CDR1 SQVTM and CDR2 ANQGSEA. CDR3 length: 14 amino acids. The CDR3 region is CSVALGQLNQPQHF. The CDR3 DNA reads TGCAGCGTTGCCCTGGGACAGCTAAATCAGCCCCAGCATTTT.

The rearrangement uses TRBV2 and TRBJ1-5; 7 bases fit TRBD1. The CDR3 is 15 amino acids. The junction had 10 bases not matched to a gene; V was cut back by 7 bases and J by 4 bases. From germline, CDR1 is SNHLY and CDR2 FYNNEI. In DNA form, the CDR3 reads TGTGCCAGCACTCCGACCGGGACAGCTAATCAGCCCCAGCATTTT. Amino acid sequence: CASTPTGTANQPQHF. Full variable domain (rest looked up from reference TRBV2 and TRBJ1-5): EPEVTQTPSHQVTQMGQEVILRCVPISNHLYFYWYRQILGQKVEFLVSFYNNEISEKSEIFDDQFSVERPDGSNFTLKIRSTKLEDSAMYFCASTPTGTANQPQHFGDGTRLSIL.

The chain carries TRBV7-8 and TRBJ2-7, with TRBD1 matching 12 bases. Germline CDR1 is SGHVS and CDR2 is FQNEAQ. The CDR3 extends over 17 amino acids. The J segment lost 7 bases and the V segment lost 3 bases, leaving 13 bases of the junction unmatched. As DNA, the CDR3 is TGTGCCAGCAGCTTTCCTGAGACGGGACAGGGGGCTTGGGAGCAGTACTTC. Protein sequence: CASSFPETGQGAWEQYF. The whole variable domain, remainder taken from reference TRBV7-8 and TRBJ2-7, is GAGVSQSPRYKVAKRGQDVALRCDPISGHVSLFWYQQALGQGPEFLTYFQNEAQLDKSGLPSDRFFAERPEGSVSTLKIQRTQQEDSAVYLCASSFPETGQGAWEQYFGPGTRLTVT.